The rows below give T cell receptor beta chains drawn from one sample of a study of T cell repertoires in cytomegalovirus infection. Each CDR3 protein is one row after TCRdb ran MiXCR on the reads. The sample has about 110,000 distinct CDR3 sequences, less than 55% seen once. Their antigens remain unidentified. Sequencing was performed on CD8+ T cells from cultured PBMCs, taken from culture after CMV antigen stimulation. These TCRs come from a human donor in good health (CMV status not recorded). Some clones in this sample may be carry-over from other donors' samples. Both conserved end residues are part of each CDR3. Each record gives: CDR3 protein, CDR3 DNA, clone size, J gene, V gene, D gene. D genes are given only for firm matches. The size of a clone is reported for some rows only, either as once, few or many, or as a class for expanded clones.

CDR3aa: CSVEGTGEAFF
CDR3nt: TGCAGCGTGGAAGGGACCGGTGAAGCTTTCTTT
abundance: .
j_gene: TRBJ1-1
v_gene: TRBV29-1
d_gene: .

CDR3aa: CASSTPGRSNTGELFF
CDR3nt: TGTGCCAGCAGTACCCCCGGGAGGTCGAACACCGGGGAGCTGTTTTTT
abundance: few
j_gene: TRBJ2-2
v_gene: TRBV27
d_gene: TRBD2

CDR3aa: CASSRGQGQETQYF
CDR3nt: TGTGCCAGCAGCCGGGGACAGGGACAAGAGACCCAGTACTTC
abundance: .
j_gene: TRBJ2-5
v_gene: TRBV5-6
d_gene: TRBD1

CDR3aa: CASSHSGNNEQFF
CDR3nt: TGCGCCAGCAGCCATAGCGGAAACAATGAGCAGTTCTTC
abundance: many
j_gene: TRBJ2-1
v_gene: TRBV4-1
d_gene: .

CDR3aa: CASKLTGSSYNSPLHF
CDR3nt: TGTGCCAGCAAACTAACAGGAAGCTCCTATAATTCACCCCTCCACTTT
abundance: .
j_gene: TRBJ1-6
v_gene: TRBV28
d_gene: .

CDR3aa: CASRQGARNEQYF
CDR3nt: TGTGCCAGCAGACAGGGGGCAAGAAACGAGCAGTACTTC
abundance: .
j_gene: TRBJ2-7
v_gene: TRBV27
d_gene: TRBD1

CDR3aa: CASSYSERRLYNEQFF
CDR3nt: TGTGCCAGCAGTTACTCGGAGCGGAGGCTCTACAATGAGCAGTTCTTC
abundance: few
j_gene: TRBJ2-1
v_gene: TRBV6-2/TRBV6-3
d_gene: .

CDR3aa: CASSYSRSGGTDTQYF
CDR3nt: TGTGCCAGCAGTTACTCTCGTAGCGGGGGAACAGATACGCAGTATTTT
abundance: few
j_gene: TRBJ2-3
v_gene: TRBV6-8
d_gene: TRBD2

CDR3aa: CASSLAENYEQYF
CDR3nt: TGTGCCAGCAGCTTAGCGGAAAACTACGAGCAGTACTTC
abundance: few
j_gene: TRBJ2-7
v_gene: TRBV7-9
d_gene: .

CDR3aa: CASSSTSTPGGGNNEQFF
CDR3nt: TGTGCCAGCAGCTCAACCTCAACCCCTGGCGGGGGGAACAATGAGCAGTTCTTC
abundance: .
j_gene: TRBJ2-1
v_gene: TRBV7-4
d_gene: TRBD2

CDR3aa: CASSLMVTNYGYTF
CDR3nt: TGTGCCAGCAGTTTGATGGTTACTAACTATGGCTACACCTTC
abundance: many
j_gene: TRBJ1-2
v_gene: TRBV12-3/TRBV12-4
d_gene: .

CDR3aa: CASSKSRNNEQFF
CDR3nt: TGTGCCAGTAGTAAGAGCAGGAACAATGAGCAGTTCTTC
abundance: .
j_gene: TRBJ2-1
v_gene: TRBV19
d_gene: .

CDR3aa: CASSLRQGRDEQYF
CDR3nt: TGTGCCAGCAGCTTAAGACAGGGTAGGGACGAGCAGTACTTC
abundance: few
j_gene: TRBJ2-7
v_gene: TRBV7-6
d_gene: TRBD1

CDR3aa: CASSDGWGLNQPQHF
CDR3nt: TGTGCCAGCAGCGACGGTTGGGGCCTCAATCAGCCCCAGCATTTT
abundance: .
j_gene: TRBJ1-5
v_gene: TRBV7-2
d_gene: .

CDR3aa: CASSFLDRQGEQFF
CDR3nt: TGTGCCAGCAGCTTCCTAGACAGACAGGGTGAGCAGTTCTTC
abundance: .
j_gene: TRBJ2-1
v_gene: TRBV7-6
d_gene: TRBD1

CDR3aa: CASGQPTEAFF
CDR3nt: TGTGCCAGTGGACAGCCCACTGAAGCTTTCTTT
abundance: many
j_gene: TRBJ1-1
v_gene: TRBV19
d_gene: .

CDR3aa: CASNLVRGGLSGANVLTF
CDR3nt: TGTGCCAGCAACTTAGTCAGGGGTGGCTTATCTGGGGCCAACGTCCTGACTTTC
abundance: .
j_gene: TRBJ2-6
v_gene: TRBV7-9
d_gene: .

CDR3aa: CASSFFGTLNTGELFF
CDR3nt: TGTGCCAGCAGTTTTTTTGGGACATTGAACACCGGGGAGCTGTTTTTT
abundance: few
j_gene: TRBJ2-2
v_gene: TRBV12-3/TRBV12-4
d_gene: .

CDR3aa: CASSYLSTPPKNIQYF
CDR3nt: TGTGCCAGCAGTTACTTGAGTACTCCCCCGAAAAACATTCAGTACTTC
abundance: .
j_gene: TRBJ2-4
v_gene: TRBV6-2/TRBV6-3
d_gene: .

CDR3aa: CASSPWGTSGGTSYEQYF
CDR3nt: TGTGCCAGCAGTCCGTGGGGGACTAGCGGGGGGACATCCTACGAGCAGTACTTC
abundance: .
j_gene: TRBJ2-7
v_gene: TRBV28
d_gene: TRBD2

CDR3aa: CAITGGRNEQFF
CDR3nt: TGTGCCATTACAGGGGGAAGGAATGAGCAGTTCTTC
abundance: few
j_gene: TRBJ2-1
v_gene: TRBV7-2
d_gene: TRBD1

CDR3aa: CASSSPTGGPGELFF
CDR3nt: TGTGCCAGCAGCTCGCCGACAGGGGGCCCCGGGGAGCTGTTTTTT
abundance: .
j_gene: TRBJ2-2
v_gene: TRBV7-4
d_gene: TRBD1